This TCR beta chain was sequenced for a study of neurological immune-mediated disorders. The J segment lost 2 bases and the V segment lost 5 bases, leaving 6 bases of the junction unmatched. Looked up from germline, CDR1 is DFQATT and CDR2 is SNEGSKA (reference sequence). The CDR3 is made up of 15 amino acids. TCRdb redid the calling of the 5' RACE reads with MiXCR, one entry per CDR3 protein. The data show tens of thousands of distinct CDR3 sequences, 5.8% seen once. This clonotype has ten or more counts. This sequence was found in a woman aged 18-35 years with multiple sclerosis. The V call is TRBV20-1, the J call TRBJ2-3, with TRBD2 matching over 11 bases. Sequencing was carried out using CD4+ T cells from blood. In DNA, the CDR3 is TGCAGTGCTCCACGACTAGCGGGGACCACAGATACGCAGTATTTT. Protein product: CSAPRLAGTTDTQYF.